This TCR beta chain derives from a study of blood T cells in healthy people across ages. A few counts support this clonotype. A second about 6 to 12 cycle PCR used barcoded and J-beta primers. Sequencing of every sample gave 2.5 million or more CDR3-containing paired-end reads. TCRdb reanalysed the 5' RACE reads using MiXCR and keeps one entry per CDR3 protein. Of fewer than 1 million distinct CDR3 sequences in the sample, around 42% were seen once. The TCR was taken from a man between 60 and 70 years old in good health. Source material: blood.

In DNA, the CDR3 is TGCGCCAGCAGCTTGGACTGGGCGAGGGATACGCAGTATTTT. Encoded protein: CASSLDWARDTQYF. The rearrangement links TRBV5-1 to TRBJ2-3; D not resolved. The ends were cut back, 0 bases at V and 6 bases at J, with 11 bases in the middle. The CDR3 extends over 14 amino acids. Germline V CDR1 and CDR2: SGHRS, YFSETQ.